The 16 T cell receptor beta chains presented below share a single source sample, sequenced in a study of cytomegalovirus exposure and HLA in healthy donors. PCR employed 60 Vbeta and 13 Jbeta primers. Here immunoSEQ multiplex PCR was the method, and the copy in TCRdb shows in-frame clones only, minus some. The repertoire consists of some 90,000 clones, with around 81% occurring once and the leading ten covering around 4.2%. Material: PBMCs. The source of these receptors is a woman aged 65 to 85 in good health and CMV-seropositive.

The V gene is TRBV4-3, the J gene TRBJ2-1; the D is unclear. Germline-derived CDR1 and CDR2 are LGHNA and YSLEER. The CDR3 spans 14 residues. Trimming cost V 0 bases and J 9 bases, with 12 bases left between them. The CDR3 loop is CASSQETSQSEQFF. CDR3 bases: TGCGCCAGCAGCCAAGAGACAAGTCAGAGTGAGCAGTTCTTC.

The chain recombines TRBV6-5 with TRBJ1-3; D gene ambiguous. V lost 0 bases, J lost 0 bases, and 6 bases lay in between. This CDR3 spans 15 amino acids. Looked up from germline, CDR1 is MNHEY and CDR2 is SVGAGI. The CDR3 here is CASSYSASSGNTIYF. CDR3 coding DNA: TGTGCCAGCAGTTACTCTGCGAGCTCTGGAAACACCATATATTTT.

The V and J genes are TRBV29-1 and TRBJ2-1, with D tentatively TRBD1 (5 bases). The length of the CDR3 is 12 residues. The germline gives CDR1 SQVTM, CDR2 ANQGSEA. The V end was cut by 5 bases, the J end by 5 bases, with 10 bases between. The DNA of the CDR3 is TGCAGCGTTCGGATAGGGGACAATGAGCAGTTCTTC. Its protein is CSVRIGDNEQFF.

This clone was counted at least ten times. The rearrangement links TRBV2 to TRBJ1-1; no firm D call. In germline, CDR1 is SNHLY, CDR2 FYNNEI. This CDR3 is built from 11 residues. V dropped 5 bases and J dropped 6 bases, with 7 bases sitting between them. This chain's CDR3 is CASSLRSEAFF. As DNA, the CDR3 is TGTGCCAGCAGTCTGAGGTCTGAAGCTTTCTTT.

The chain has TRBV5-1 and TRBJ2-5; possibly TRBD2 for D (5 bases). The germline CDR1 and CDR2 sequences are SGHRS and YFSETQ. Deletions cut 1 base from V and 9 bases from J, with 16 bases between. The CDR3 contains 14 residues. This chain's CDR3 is CASSLSSTTEAQYF. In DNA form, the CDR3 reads TGCGCCAGCAGCTTGAGTAGTACCACGGAGGCCCAGTACTTC.

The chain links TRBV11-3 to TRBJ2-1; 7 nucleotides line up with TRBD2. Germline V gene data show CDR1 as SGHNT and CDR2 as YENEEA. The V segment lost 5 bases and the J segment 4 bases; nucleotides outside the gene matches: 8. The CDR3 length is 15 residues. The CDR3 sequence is CASSQHGGSYNEQFF. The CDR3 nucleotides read TGTGCCAGCAGCCAGCACGGCGGGAGTTACAATGAGCAGTTCTTC.

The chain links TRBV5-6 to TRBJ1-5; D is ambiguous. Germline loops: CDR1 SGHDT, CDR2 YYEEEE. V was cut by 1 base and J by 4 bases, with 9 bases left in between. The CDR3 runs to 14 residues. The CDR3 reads CASSLRGYNQPQHF. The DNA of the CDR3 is TGTGCCAGCAGCTTGCGAGGGTATAATCAGCCCCAGCATTTT.

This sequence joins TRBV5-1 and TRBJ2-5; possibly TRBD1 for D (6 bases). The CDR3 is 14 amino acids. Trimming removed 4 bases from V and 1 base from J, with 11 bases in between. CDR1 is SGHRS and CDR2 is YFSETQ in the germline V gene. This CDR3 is CASSDGTPQETQYF. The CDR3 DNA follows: TGCGCCAGCAGCGACGGGACACCCCAAGAGACCCAGTACTTC.

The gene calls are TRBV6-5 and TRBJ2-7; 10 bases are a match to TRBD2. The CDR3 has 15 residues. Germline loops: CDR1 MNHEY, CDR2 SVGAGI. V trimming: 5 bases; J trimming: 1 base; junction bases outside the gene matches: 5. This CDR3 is CASSRMTSGSYEQYF. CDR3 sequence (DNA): TGTGCCAGCAGTAGGATGACTAGCGGGTCCTACGAGCAGTACTTC.

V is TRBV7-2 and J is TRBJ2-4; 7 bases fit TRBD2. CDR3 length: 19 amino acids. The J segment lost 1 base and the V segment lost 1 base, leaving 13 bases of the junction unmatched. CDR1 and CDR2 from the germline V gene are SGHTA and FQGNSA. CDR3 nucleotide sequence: TGTGCCAGCAGCTTAGTTCTCGCGGGAGATTTGGGGGCCAAAAACATTCAGTACTTC. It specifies CASSLVLAGDLGAKNIQYF.

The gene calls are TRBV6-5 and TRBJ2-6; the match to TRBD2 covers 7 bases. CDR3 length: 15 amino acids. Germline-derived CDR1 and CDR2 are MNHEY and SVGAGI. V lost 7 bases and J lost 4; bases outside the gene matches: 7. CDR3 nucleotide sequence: TGTGCCAGCACCAGCCTAGCGGTCGGGGCCAACGTCCTGACTTTC. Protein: CASTSLAVGANVLTF.

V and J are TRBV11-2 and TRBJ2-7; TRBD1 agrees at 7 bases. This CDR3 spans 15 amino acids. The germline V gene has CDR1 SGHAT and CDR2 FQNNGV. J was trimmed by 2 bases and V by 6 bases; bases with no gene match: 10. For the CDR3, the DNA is TGTGCCAGCAGACTACAGGGGTACGCTCCCTACGAGCAGTACTTC. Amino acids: CASRLQGYAPYEQYF.

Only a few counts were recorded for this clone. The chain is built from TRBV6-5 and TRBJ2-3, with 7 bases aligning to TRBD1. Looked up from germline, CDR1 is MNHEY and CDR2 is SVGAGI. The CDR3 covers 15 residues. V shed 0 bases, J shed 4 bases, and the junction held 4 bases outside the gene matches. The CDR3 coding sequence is TGTGCCAGCAGTTACTCGAGGGGGCGATCAGATACGCAGTATTTT. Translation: CASSYSRGRSDTQYF.

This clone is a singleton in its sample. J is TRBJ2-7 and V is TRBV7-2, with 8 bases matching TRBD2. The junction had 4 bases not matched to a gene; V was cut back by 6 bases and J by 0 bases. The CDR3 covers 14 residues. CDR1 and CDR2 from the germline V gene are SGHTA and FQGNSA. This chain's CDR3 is CASSSSGYSYEQYF. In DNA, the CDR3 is TGTGCCAGCAGTTCTAGCGGGTACTCCTACGAGCAGTACTTC.

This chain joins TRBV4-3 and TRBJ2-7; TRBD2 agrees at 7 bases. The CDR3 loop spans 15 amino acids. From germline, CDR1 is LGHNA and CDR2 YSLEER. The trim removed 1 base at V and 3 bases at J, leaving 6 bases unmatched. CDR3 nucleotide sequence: TGCGCCAGCAGCCAAGGGGGCGGGAGCCGCTACGAGCAGTACTTC. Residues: CASSQGGGSRYEQYF.

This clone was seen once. CDR3 sequence: CASSHAVYEQYF. The DNA for the CDR3 is TGTGCCAGCAGCCACGCGGTCTACGAGCAGTACTTC. The V call is TRBV14, the J call TRBJ2-7; D unclear. Trimming cost V 3 bases and J 3 bases, with 6 bases left between them. Germline-derived CDR1 and CDR2 are SGHDN and FVKESK. The CDR3 runs to 12 residues.